The clone carrying this TCR beta chain was observed many times. No antigen is known for it. This record comes from a study of blood T cells in healthy people across ages. As for the study in general: Per two T cells, about one barcoded beta molecule was captured through template switching.

A second PCR of 7 to 11 cycles used a sample-barcoded 5' primer and a J-beta primer mix. TCRdb independently ran MiXCR on the 5' RACE reads; one entry per CDR3 protein. This sample has around 710,000 distinct CDR3 sequences, with roughly 47% found just once. The authors drew about 9.9 milliliters of peripheral blood from each donor. Study-level results: Long-lived donors carried more naive CD4+ cells and greater diversity than aged donors.

The sequence came from a woman aged 55-70 years in good health. Input material: blood.

The CDR3 is CASSRTSGTYEQFF. CDR3 in DNA: TGTGCCAGCAGCCGGACTAGCGGGACCTATGAGCAGTTCTTC. V usage is TRBV7-2 and J usage is TRBJ2-1; 12 nucleotides match TRBD2. The CDR3 has 14 residues. Per germline, CDR1 SGHTA and CDR2 FQGNSA. Unmatched junction bases numbered 4, after V lost 5 bases and J lost 8 bases.